This TCR beta chain was captured by sequencing in a study of human T cells and chemical hapten exposure. Study-level information: Patch tests of 0.01% DPC on the upper back were read at 6 days. Regarding the study as a whole: The number of TCRs above 1 in 1000 frequency did not change after DPC sensitization.

Between the trimmed V and J ends, which lost 1 base and 1 base, there was a span of 8 bases. This CDR3 region has 15 residues. CDR1 and CDR2 from the germline V gene are LGHNA and YNFKEQ. On this clonotype itself: The antigen remains unidentified.

Time point defined: pre-sensitization, week 0. Treatment indicated: therapeutic diphenylcyclopropenone sensitization with weekly scalp DPC. Every donor had alopecia and was 18 to 70 years old; all were suitable for DPC. The study's library attached unique molecular identifiers to single cDNA molecules. From the RACE reads, TCRdb called clonotypes with MiXCR, one entry per CDR3 protein. The sample lists 380,000 or so distinct CDR3 sequences, 5.5% occurring once. The J gene is TRBJ1-3, the V gene TRBV4-2; tentatively, D is TRBD1 (5 bases). The sequencing used whole blood, collected in connection with sensitization to the hapten diphenylcyclopropenone (DPC). The TCR was taken from a woman aged 18-29 years with alopecia areata. Some clones in this sample may be carry-over from other donors' samples. DNA of the CDR3: TGTGCCAGCAGCCAAGTTGGGGGTTCTGGAAACACCATATATTTT. This translates into CASSQVGGSGNTIYF.